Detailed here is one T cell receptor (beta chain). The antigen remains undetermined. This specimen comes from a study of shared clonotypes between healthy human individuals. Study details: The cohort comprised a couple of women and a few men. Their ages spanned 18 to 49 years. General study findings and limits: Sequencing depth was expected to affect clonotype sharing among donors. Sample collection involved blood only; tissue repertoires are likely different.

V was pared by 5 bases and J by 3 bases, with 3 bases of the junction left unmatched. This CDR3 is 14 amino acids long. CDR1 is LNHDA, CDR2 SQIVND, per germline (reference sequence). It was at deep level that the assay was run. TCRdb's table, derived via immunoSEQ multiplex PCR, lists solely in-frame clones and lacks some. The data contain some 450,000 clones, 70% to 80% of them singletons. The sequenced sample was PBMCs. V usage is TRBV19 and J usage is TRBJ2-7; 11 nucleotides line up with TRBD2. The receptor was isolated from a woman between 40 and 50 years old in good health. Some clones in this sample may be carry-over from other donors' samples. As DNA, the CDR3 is TGTGCCAGTAGTGCACTAGCGGGAGACTACGAGCAGTACTTC. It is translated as CASSALAGDYEQYF.